This TCR beta chain appears in the sequencing data of a study of human T cells and chemical hapten exposure. The time point denotes: pre-sensitization, week 0. Described treatment: therapeutic diphenylcyclopropenone sensitization with weekly scalp DPC. TCRdb re-derived calls from the RACE reads in MiXCR, one entry per CDR3 protein. The sample records 280,000 or so distinct CDR3 sequences, approximately 8% being singletons. The table lists this clonotype with many counts. The starting material was whole blood, obtained in connection with sensitization to the hapten diphenylcyclopropenone (DPC). The sequence was collected from a man between 18 and 35 years old with alopecia areata. Some clones in this sample may be carry-over from other donors' samples.

The CDR3 coding sequence is TGTGCCAGCAGTTTAGGGGGGTCAAAGAACACTGAAGCTTTCTTT. Translated: CASSLGGSKNTEAFF. The V gene is TRBV28, the J gene TRBJ1-1; a weak D match, TRBD1 (5 bases). Germline V gene sequence: CDR1 MDHEN, CDR2 SYDVKM. The CDR3 totals 15 residues. V lost 2 bases to trimming and J lost 1 base, with 11 bases between them.